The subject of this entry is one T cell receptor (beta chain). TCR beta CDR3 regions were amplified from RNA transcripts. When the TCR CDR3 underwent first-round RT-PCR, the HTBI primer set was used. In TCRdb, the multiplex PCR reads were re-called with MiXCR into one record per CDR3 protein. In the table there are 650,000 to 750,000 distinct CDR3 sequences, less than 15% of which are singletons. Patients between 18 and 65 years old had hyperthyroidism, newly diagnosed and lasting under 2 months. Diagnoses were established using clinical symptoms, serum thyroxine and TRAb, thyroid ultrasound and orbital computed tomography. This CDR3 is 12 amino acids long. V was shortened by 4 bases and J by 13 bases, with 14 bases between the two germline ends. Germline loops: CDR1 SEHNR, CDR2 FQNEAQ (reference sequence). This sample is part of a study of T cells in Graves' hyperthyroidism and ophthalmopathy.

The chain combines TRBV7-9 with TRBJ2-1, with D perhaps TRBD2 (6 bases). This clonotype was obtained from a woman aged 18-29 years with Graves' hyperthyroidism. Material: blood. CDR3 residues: CASSSGLPDQFF. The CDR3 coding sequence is TGTGCCAGCAGCTCGGGACTCCCGGATCAGTTCTTC.